This T cell receptor beta chain comes out of a study of T cell changes during pregnancy in multiple sclerosis (dated by TCRdb to about 2019). Study-level background: Changes in the T cell repertoire over the course of pregnancy were examined in this study in women with multiple sclerosis.

The V and J ends are trimmed by 5 bases and 4 bases, leaving 20 bases between them. Counted from cysteine to phenylalanine, this CDR3 has 16 amino acids. Left in the record is the CDR3 DNA by itself, 48 bases read in frame from the first base. CDR1 is given as MDHEN and CDR2 as SYDVKM, both from the germline V gene. Libraries were made using the immunoSEQ multiplex PCR assay. TCRdb re-hosts the immuneACCESS table, in-frame sequences only. Its copies lack some clones; in the studies checked, an unresolved V gene accounts for under half of them, and the cause for the rest is not known. The sample contains tens of thousands of clones, 94% of them found a single time. The ten biggest clones cover around 0.84% of the sample. With respect to this clone: Its specific antigen is unknown. No base-level quality is on record; no much larger clone is a single base apart.

The clonotype originates from a female donor with multiple sclerosis, enrolled in a pregnancy study. This material consisted of peripheral blood, taken in the third trimester of pregnancy. Recombination connected TRBV28 to TRBJ1-2; possibly the D gene is TRBD1, per 5 matching bases. The bases are TGTGCCAGCAGTCTCCCAGGGAGGGCGCTGACCTATGGCTACACCTTC. Translated, this gives CASSLPGRALTYGYTF.